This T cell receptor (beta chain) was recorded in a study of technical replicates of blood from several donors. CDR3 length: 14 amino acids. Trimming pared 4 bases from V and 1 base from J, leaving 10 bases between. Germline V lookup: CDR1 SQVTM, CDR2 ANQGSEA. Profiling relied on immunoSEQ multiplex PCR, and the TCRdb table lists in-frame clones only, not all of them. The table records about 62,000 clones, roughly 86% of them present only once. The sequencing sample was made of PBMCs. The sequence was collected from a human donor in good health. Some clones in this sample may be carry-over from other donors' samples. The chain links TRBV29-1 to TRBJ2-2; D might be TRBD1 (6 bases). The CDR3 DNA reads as TGCAGCGTTGCCGGGACATTGAACACCGGGGAGCTGTTTTTT. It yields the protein CSVAGTLNTGELFF.